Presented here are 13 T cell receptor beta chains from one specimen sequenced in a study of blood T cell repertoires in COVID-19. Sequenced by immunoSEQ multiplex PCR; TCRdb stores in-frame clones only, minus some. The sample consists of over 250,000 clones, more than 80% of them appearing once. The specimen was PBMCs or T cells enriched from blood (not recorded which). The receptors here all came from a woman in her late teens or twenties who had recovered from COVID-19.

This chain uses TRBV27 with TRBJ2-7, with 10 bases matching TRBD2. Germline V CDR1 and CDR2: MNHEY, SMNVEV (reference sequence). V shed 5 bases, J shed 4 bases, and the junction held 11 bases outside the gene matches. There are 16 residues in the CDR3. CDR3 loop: CASSLSGTSEWYEQYF. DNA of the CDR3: TGTGCCAGCAGTCTCTCGGGGACTAGCGAATGGTACGAGCAGTACTTC.

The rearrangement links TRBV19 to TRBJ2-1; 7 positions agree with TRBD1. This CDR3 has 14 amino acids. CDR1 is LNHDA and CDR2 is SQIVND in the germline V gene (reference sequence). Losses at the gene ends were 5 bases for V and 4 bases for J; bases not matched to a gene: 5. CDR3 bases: TGTGCCAGTAGTTCCCCGACAGGGTACAATGAGCAGTTCTTC. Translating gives CASSSPTGYNEQFF.

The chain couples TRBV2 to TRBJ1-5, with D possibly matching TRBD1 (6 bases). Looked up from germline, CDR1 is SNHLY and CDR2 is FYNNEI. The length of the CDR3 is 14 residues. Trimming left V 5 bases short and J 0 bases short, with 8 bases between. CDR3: CASSRQASNQPQHF. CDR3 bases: TGTGCCAGCAGTCGACAGGCTAGCAATCAGCCCCAGCATTTT.

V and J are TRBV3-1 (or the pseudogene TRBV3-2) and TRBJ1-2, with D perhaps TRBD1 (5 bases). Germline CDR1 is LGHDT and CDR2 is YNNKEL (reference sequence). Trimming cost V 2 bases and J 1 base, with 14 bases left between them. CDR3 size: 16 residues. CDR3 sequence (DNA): TGTGCCAGCAGCCAATCACTTGACAGTCTTAACTATGGCTACACCTTC. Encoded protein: CASSQSLDSLNYGYTF.

The CDR3 DNA follows: TGTGCCAGCAGCCTAGGGGGCGCCGGGGAGCTGTTTTTT. Its protein is CASSLGGAGELFF. The chain employs TRBV11-3 and TRBJ2-2; 7 bases align to TRBD1. Germline V lookup: CDR1 SGHNT, CDR2 YENEEA. After removal of 5 bases from V and 6 bases from J, the junction contained 3 bases not matched to a gene. This CDR3 is built from 13 residues. Full variable domain (missing parts from reference TRBV11-3 and TRBJ2-2): EAGVVQSPRYKIIEKKQPVAFWCNPISGHNTLYWYLQNLGQGPELLIRYENEEAVDDSQLPKDRFSAERLKGVDSTLKIQPAELGDSAVYLCASSLGGAGELFFGEGSRLTVL.

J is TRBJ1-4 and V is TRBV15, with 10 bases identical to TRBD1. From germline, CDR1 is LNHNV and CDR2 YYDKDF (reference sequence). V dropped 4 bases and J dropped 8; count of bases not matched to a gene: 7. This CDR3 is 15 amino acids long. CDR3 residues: CATSTLGTGAEKLFF. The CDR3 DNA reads TGTGCCACCAGCACCCTAGGGACAGGGGCCGAAAAACTGTTTTTT.

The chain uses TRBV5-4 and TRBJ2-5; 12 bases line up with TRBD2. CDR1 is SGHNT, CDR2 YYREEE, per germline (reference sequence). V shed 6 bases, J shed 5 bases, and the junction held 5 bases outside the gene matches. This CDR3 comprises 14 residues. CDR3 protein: CASTSGGAGETQYF. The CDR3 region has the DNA TGTGCCAGCACTAGCGGGGGGGCCGGGGAGACCCAGTACTTC.

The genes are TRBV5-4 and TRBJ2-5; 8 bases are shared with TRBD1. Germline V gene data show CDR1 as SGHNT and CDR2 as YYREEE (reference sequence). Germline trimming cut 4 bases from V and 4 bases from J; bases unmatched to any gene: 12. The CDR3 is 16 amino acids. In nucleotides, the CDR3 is TGTGCCAGCAGCCCCCCTAGGACAGGGAGAGCAGAGACCCAGTACTTC. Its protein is CASSPPRTGRAETQYF.

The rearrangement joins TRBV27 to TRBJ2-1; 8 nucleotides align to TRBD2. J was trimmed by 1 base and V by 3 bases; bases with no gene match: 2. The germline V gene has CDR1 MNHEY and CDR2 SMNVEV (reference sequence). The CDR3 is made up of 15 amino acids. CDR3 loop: CASSFERGSYNEQFF. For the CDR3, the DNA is TGTGCCAGCAGTTTCGAGCGGGGGTCCTACAATGAGCAGTTCTTC.

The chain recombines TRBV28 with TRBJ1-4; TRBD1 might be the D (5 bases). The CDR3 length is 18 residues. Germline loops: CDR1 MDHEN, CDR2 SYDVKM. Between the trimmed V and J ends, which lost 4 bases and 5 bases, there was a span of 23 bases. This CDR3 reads CASSSQTDGGEVNEKLFF. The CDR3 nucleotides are TGTGCCAGCAGTTCTCAAACGGATGGGGGGGAAGTAAATGAAAAACTGTTTTTT.

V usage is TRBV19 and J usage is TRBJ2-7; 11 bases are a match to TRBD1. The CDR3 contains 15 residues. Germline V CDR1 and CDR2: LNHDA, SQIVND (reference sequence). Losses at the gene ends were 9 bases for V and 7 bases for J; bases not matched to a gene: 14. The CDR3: CASRPRGQGDREQYF. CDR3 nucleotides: TGTGCCAGCCGCCCAAGGGGACAGGGGGACCGGGAGCAGTACTTC.

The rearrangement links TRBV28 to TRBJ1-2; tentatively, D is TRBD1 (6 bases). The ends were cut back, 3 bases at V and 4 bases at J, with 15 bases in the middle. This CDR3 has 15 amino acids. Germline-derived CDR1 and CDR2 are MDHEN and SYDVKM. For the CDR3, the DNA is TGTGCCAGCAGTTTTCTCGGGGGGCGCCGCTATGGCTACACCTTC. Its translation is CASSFLGGRRYGYTF.

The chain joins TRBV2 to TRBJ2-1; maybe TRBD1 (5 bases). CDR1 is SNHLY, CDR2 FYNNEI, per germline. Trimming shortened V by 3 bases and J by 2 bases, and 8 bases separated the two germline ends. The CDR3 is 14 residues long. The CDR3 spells CASSDDSTYNEQFF. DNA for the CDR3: TGTGCCAGCAGTGATGACAGTACCTACAATGAGCAGTTCTTC.